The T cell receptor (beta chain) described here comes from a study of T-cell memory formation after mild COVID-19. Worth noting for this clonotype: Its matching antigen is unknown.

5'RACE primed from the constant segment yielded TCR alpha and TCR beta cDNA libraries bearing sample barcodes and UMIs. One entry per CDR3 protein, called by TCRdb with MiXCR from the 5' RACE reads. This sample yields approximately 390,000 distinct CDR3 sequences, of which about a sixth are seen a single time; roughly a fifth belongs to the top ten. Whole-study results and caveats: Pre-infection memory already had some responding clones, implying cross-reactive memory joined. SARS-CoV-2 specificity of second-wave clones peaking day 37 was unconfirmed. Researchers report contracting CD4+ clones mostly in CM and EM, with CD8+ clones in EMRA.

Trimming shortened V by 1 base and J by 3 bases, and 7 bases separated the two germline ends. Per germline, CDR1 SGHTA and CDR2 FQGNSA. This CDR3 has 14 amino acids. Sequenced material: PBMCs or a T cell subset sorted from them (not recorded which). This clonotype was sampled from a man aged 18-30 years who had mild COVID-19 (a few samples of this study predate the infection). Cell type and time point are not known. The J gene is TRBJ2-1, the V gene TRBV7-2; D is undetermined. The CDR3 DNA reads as TGTGCCAGCAGCTTAGGTCCAGGCTACAATGAGCAGTTCTTC. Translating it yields CASSLGPGYNEQFF.